The 22 T cell receptor beta chains reported below all come from one sample, sequenced in a study of blood T cells in healthy people across ages (dated by TCRdb to between 2014 and 2017). The library was made by 5' RACE. TCRdb shows the sequencer as Illumina HiSeq 2500. The second PCR ran for about 6 to 11 cycles and used a J-beta primer mix along with a sample-barcoded 5' primer. TCRdb reprocessing: public reads trimmed at Q25 with fastp, clones called with MiXCR, in-frame beta chains kept. Entries that share a CDR3 protein sequence are merged under the most common genes and DNA. In this sample the table shows more than 750,000 distinct CDR3 sequences, about 27% of which occur a single time. Roughly 10% of the sample belongs to the ten largest clones. These data are also associated with another study on T cells of mothers and their children.

The material sequenced was blood. All receptors derive from a woman aged 40 to 50 in good health.

The chain recombines TRBV6-2 or TRBV6-3 with TRBJ2-7, with 9 bases lining up with TRBD1. Germline loops: CDR1 MNHEY, CDR2 SVGEGT. The junction had 6 bases not matched to a gene; V was cut back by 6 bases and J by 0 bases. There are 15 residues in the CDR3. The CDR3 loop is CASRTGTGSSYEQYF. The CDR3 region has the DNA TGTGCCAGCAGAACCGGGACAGGGAGCTCCTACGAGCAGTACTTC.

The V and J genes are TRBV4-2 and TRBJ1-1; weak D call: TRBD1 (6 bases). CDR3 length equals 13 residues. Germline values: CDR1 LGHNA, CDR2 YNFKEQ. V was shortened by 3 bases and J by 7 bases, with 12 bases between the two germline ends. The CDR3, as DNA: TGTGCCAGCAGCCACGGACAGAGCCTTGAAGCTTTCTTT. This encodes CASSHGQSLEAFF.

This clonotype was seen ten or more times. V gene TRBV14 combines with J gene TRBJ1-2, with 11 bases matching TRBD1. Germline values: CDR1 SGHDN, CDR2 FVKESK. Trimming removed 4 bases from V and 13 bases from J; junction bases left unmatched: 8. The CDR3 runs 13 residues. The CDR3 here is CASSRGQGDRCTF. For the CDR3, the DNA is TGTGCCAGCAGCCGGGGACAGGGGGATCGATGCACCTTC.

This clonotype was picked up a small number of times. The CDR3 coding sequence is TGTGCCAGCAGCCAAGATTGGCAGGGGGCGGGTGGCTACACCTTC. This codes for CASSQDWQGAGGYTF. This chain links TRBV4-2 with TRBJ1-2; 8 bases are shared with TRBD1. Germline V lookup: CDR1 LGHNA, CDR2 YNFKEQ. This CDR3 spans 15 amino acids. The ends lost 0 bases at V and 7 bases at J; junction bases unmatched: 7.

CDR3 bases: TGTGCCAGCACAATCTCCCCCCGAGTTATGCGGGGGTCCGAGCAGTACTTC. Amino acids: CASTISPRVMRGSEQYF. The V call is TRBV7-4, the J call TRBJ2-7; 7 nucleotides align to TRBD2. The CDR3 is 17 amino acids. The germline V gene encodes CDR1 SGHVT and CDR2 SQSDAQ. V was pared by 7 bases and J by 6 bases, with 21 bases of the junction left unmatched.

This clonotype was picked up a small number of times. A much larger clone is a single base away; this may be a read error. The gene calls are TRBV7-2 and TRBJ2-7; possible D gene TRBD1, 6 bases. Per germline, CDR1 SGHTA and CDR2 FQGNSA. The length of the CDR3 is 15 residues. Here the CDR3 DNA reads TGTGCCGGCAGCTTGACAGGATTGAGCTCCTACGAGCAGTACTTC. Its translation is CAGSLTGLSSYEQYF.

This chain uses TRBV15 with TRBJ2-1; perhaps TRBD2 as D (7 bases). Germline V lookup: CDR1 LNHNV, CDR2 YYDKDF (reference sequence). This CDR3 region has 15 residues. Trimming removed 5 bases at V and 8 bases at J, with 19 bases between. CDR3 amino acids: CATSGPAGAWDEQFF. The CDR3, as DNA: TGTGCCACCAGCGGGCCGGCGGGGGCCTGGGATGAGCAGTTCTTC.

CDR3 amino acids: CASSNTGVYLYQPQHF. The CDR3 nucleotides are TGTGCCAGCAGTAACACGGGGGTCTACCTTTATCAGCCCCAGCATTTT. The chain uses TRBV28 and TRBJ1-5; perhaps TRBD1 as D (5 bases). There are 16 residues in the CDR3. The germline V gene encodes CDR1 MDHEN and CDR2 SYDVKM. The germline V and J ends were trimmed by 5 bases and 5 bases, with 19 bases remaining between them.

This clonotype showed up just a few times. The chain carries TRBV6-2 or TRBV6-3 and TRBJ2-4; D unclear. CDR1 is MNHEY and CDR2 is SVGEGT in the germline V gene. V was shortened by 6 bases and J by 0 bases, with 21 bases between the two germline ends. There are 18 residues in the CDR3. The CDR3 loop is CASSYLIISGLAKNIQYF. CDR3 bases: TGTGCCAGCAGCTATTTAATTATCTCCGGGTTAGCCAAAAACATTCAGTACTTC.

A note on this clonotype: The junction departs from germline at one end; a sequencing error may be responsible. The chain is built from TRBV11-2 and TRBJ2-1, with D perhaps assigned TRBD1 or TRBD2 (6 bases each). There are 16 residues in the CDR3. The V gene's germline CDR1 is SGHAT and CDR2 FQNNGV. The CDR3 spells CASSPRGDFSYSEQFF. The DNA of the CDR3 is TGTGCCAGCAGCCCGAGGGGGGACTTCTCCTACAGTGAGCAGTTCTTC.

This clonotype occurred many times. This rearrangement joins TRBV30 to TRBJ2-7, with D unclear. V lost 2 bases and J lost 0, with 8 bases in between. In germline, CDR1 is GTSNPN, CDR2 SVGIG (reference sequence). There are 13 residues in the CDR3. The CDR3 loop reads CAWSLSLSYEQYF. The DNA for the CDR3 is TGTGCCTGGAGTCTTAGCCTCTCCTACGAGCAGTACTTC.

This chain joins TRBV11-2 and TRBJ2-6; D possibly corresponds to TRBD2 (5 bases). V dropped 4 bases and J dropped 3 bases, with 7 bases sitting between them. The CDR3 contains 14 residues. CDR1 is SGHAT, CDR2 FQNNGV, per germline. In nucleotides, the CDR3 is TGTGCCAGCAGCTGGGCGGGTGGGGCCAACGTCCTGACTTTC. Its translation: CASSWAGGANVLTF.

A remark on this clonotype: The junction and the germline gene differ at one end; a read error may be behind it. In nucleotides, the CDR3 is TGTGCCGGCAGCCCCCGGACAGGGGGCCTCTACGAGCAGTACTTC. Amino acid sequence: CAGSPRTGGLYEQYF. The chain uses TRBV7-2 and TRBJ2-7; TRBD1 agrees at 11 bases. This CDR3 region has 15 residues. Germline loops: CDR1 SGHTA, CDR2 FQGNSA.

This clonotype was recorded many times. V gene TRBV20-1 combines with J gene TRBJ1-2; the D is unclear. V was clipped by 6 bases and J by 5 bases, with 16 bases between them. The CDR3 consists of 13 residues. The V gene's germline CDR1 is DFQATT and CDR2 SNEGSKA (reference sequence). Here the CDR3 DNA reads TGCAGTGCCATACTCGGCGTAGGGTATGGCTACACCTTC. Its translation is CSAILGVGYGYTF.

The gene calls are TRBV5-6 and TRBJ2-5, with D hard to call. Trimming removed 0 bases from V and 7 bases from J, with 10 bases in between. The CDR3 runs 13 residues. Germline V CDR1 and CDR2: SGHDT, YYEEEE. CDR3 residues: CASSLDPPRTQYF. CDR3 nucleotides: TGTGCCAGCAGCTTGGACCCCCCGAGGACCCAGTACTTC.

The chain joins TRBV20-1 to TRBJ2-3; TRBD2 aligns across 11 bases. Trimming removed 0 bases from V and 0 bases from J; junction bases left unmatched: 11. The germline CDR1 and CDR2 sequences are DFQATT and SNEGSKA (reference sequence). This CDR3 comprises 19 residues. The DNA of the CDR3 is TGCAGTGCTAGAGATCCGCTAGCGGGGGGCTTGATTAGCACAGATACGCAGTATTTT. It encodes CSARDPLAGGLISTDTQYF.

This clonotype showed up just a few times. V gene TRBV2 combines with J gene TRBJ2-5; D assignment may be TRBD1 or TRBD2 (5 bases each). The better agreement between TRBJ2-7 and the DNA end casts doubt on the J call. Germline V gene sequence: CDR1 SNHLY, CDR2 FYNNEI. The CDR3 extends over 13 amino acids. DNA of the CDR3: TGTGCCAGCCTCGGGACCCGCGGCTACGAGCAGTACTTC. This translates into CASLGTRGYEQYF.

The table lists this clonotype with many counts. The V and J genes are TRBV3-1 and TRBJ2-7, with D maybe TRBD1 (7 bases). CDR3 size: 15 residues. The germline V gene has CDR1 LGHDT and CDR2 YNNKEL (reference sequence). V shed 2 bases and J shed 3 bases, with 14 bases lying between them. The CDR3 nucleotides read TGTGCCAGCAGCCAATGGAGGGACAGCCTCTACGAGCAGTACTTC. Translating gives CASSQWRDSLYEQYF.

In regard to this clonotype: Being one base from a much bigger clone, this may be a read error. The V and J genes are TRBV4-1 and TRBJ2-5, with 7 nucleotides matching TRBD2. The J call may not be correct, given that the DNA end is closer to TRBJ2-1. The germline CDR1 and CDR2 sequences are MGHRA and YSYEKL. This CDR3 spans 16 amino acids. Written as DNA, the CDR3 is TGCGCCAGCAGCCGACTCCCGAGACTAGCTCAAGAGACCCAGTTCTTC. Protein: CASSRLPRLAQETQFF.

The V call is TRBV7-2, the J call TRBJ2-5; D unclear. The V and J ends lost 4 bases and 0 bases respectively, with 6 bases between them. CDR1 and CDR2 (germline): SGHTA, FQGNSA. The CDR3 is 13 amino acids. CDR3 nucleotides: TGTGCCAGCAGCTATCAATACCAAGAGACCCAGTACTTC. Protein product: CASSYQYQETQYF.

The CDR3 DNA follows: TGCAGTGCTGCGAGAGCGGGCGTGGTTATTGGAGCTACGCAGTATTTT. Translation gives CSAARAGVVIGATQYF. The rearrangement joins TRBV20-1 to TRBJ2-3, with D perhaps matching TRBD2 (6 bases). The CDR3 consists of 16 residues. V was shortened by 5 bases and J by 8 bases, with 26 bases between the two germline ends. Germline V gene data show CDR1 as DFQATT and CDR2 as SNEGSKA (reference sequence).

The V and J genes are TRBV5-1 and TRBJ2-1, with 8 bases aligning to TRBD2. The CDR3 sequence is 15 residues long. Per germline, CDR1 SGHRS and CDR2 YFSETQ. With 4 bases clipped from V and 8 bases from J, the junction kept 11 bases outside the gene matches. This CDR3 reads CASSDGGASEYEQFF. The DNA for the CDR3 is TGCGCCAGCAGCGACGGGGGGGCCAGTGAGTATGAGCAGTTCTTC.